This passage covers 13 T cell receptor beta chains from one sample sequenced in a study of cytomegalovirus exposure and HLA in healthy donors. The repertoire was sequenced with immunoSEQ multiplex PCR; TCRdb's copy has only in-frame clones and lacks some. The table records 100,000 to 150,000 clones, roughly 86% of them present only once. The sequenced sample was PBMCs. These receptors were obtained from a man younger than 40 in good health and CMV-seronegative.

The CDR3 DNA reads as TGTGCCAGCAGTCACTGGGCCCCACCATTGAACACTGAAGCTTTCTTT. Translating gives CASSHWAPPLNTEAFF. The chain recombines TRBV28 with TRBJ1-1; D remains ambiguous. Germline-derived CDR1 and CDR2 are MDHEN and SYDVKM. The V end was cut by 5 bases, the J end by 0 bases, with 16 bases between. The CDR3 has 16 amino acids.

CDR3 protein: CASSPLGRGEAFF. CDR3 in DNA: TGTGCCAGCAGCCCCTTAGGGAGGGGTGAAGCTTTCTTT. This chain links TRBV7-9 with TRBJ1-1; D is perhaps TRBD1 (5 bases). Trimming took 5 bases from V and 7 from J, leaving 14 bases between them. In germline, CDR1 is SEHNR, CDR2 FQNEAQ (reference sequence). This CDR3 spans 13 amino acids.

The gene calls are TRBV6-1 and TRBJ1-1; D uncertain. V was cut by 8 bases and J by 3 bases, with 16 bases left in between. Germline V gives CDR1 MNHNS, CDR2 SASEGT. There are 14 residues in the CDR3. This CDR3 reads CASDLTPGDTEAFF. CDR3 nucleotide sequence: TGTGCCAGCGACCTCACCCCCGGGGACACTGAAGCTTTCTTT.

The chain carries TRBV5-1 and TRBJ1-2; 8 bases are a match to TRBD1. This CDR3 spans 18 amino acids. The junction had 12 bases not matched to a gene; V was cut back by 0 bases and J by 2 bases. Germline V gene data show CDR1 as SGHRS and CDR2 as YFSETQ. The DNA of the CDR3 is TGCGCCAGCAGCTTGGCAGGGGCAGGGGGCGCCGGGAACTATGGCTACACCTTC. Its protein product is CASSLAGAGGAGNYGYTF.

The chain is built from TRBV25-1 and TRBJ2-7; 9 bases align to TRBD1. The CDR3 runs to 15 residues. Germline V gives CDR1 MGHDK, CDR2 SYGVNS. V gave up 2 bases and J gave up 3 bases; unmatched junction bases: 5. CDR3 in DNA: TGTGCCAGCAGTGAACAGGGGACAGGGTTCTACGAGCAGTACTTC. It yields the protein CASSEQGTGFYEQYF.

The V gene is TRBV7-2, the J gene TRBJ2-3, with D possibly matching TRBD1 (6 bases). CDR3 length equals 14 residues. Germline assignment: CDR1 SGHTA and CDR2 FQGNSA. Trimming left V 7 bases short and J 4 bases short, with 15 bases between. The CDR3 reads CASKPRQGSDTQYF. In nucleotides, the CDR3 is TGTGCCAGCAAACCCAGGCAGGGGTCAGATACGCAGTATTTT.

V usage is TRBV2 and J usage is TRBJ1-2, with D perhaps matching TRBD1 (6 bases). This CDR3 contains 11 residues. With 6 bases removed from V and 8 bases from J, the gap between germline ends came to 10 bases. CDR1 and CDR2 from the germline V gene are SNHLY and FYNNEI. CDR3 amino acids: CASRGARGYTF. DNA for the CDR3: TGTGCCAGCAGGGGGGCGCGGGGCTACACCTTC.

This chain connects TRBV7-2 to TRBJ2-3; D is perhaps TRBD1 (6 bases). The CDR3 is 15 amino acids. Germline CDR1 is SGHTA and CDR2 is FQGNSA. The V gene lost 1 base and the J gene lost 4 bases, with 12 bases spanning the gap. The CDR3: CASSLGWGPADTQYF. CDR3 in DNA: TGTGCCAGCAGCTTAGGGTGGGGGCCTGCAGATACGCAGTATTTT.

The chain joins TRBV25-1 to TRBJ1-5; TRBD1 aligns across 10 bases. Looked up from germline, CDR1 is MGHDK and CDR2 is SYGVNS. Germline trimming cut 4 bases from V and 5 bases from J; bases unmatched to any gene: 2. The CDR3 loop spans 14 amino acids. The CDR3 is CASSVTGGDQPQHF. CDR3 sequence (DNA): TGTGCCAGCAGTGTGACAGGGGGCGATCAGCCCCAGCATTTT.

The chain has TRBV19 and TRBJ2-2, with 7 bases aligning to TRBD2. V was clipped by 3 bases and J by 4 bases; unmatched bases: 17. Germline V lookup: CDR1 LNHDA, CDR2 SQIVND (reference sequence). The CDR3 extends over 19 amino acids. The CDR3: CASSIGSANYGEGTGELFF. In DNA form, the CDR3 reads TGTGCCAGTAGTATTGGCTCCGCCAACTACGGGGAGGGCACCGGGGAGCTGTTTTTT.

The chain links TRBV6-5 to TRBJ2-5, with a tentative D call TRBD2 (5 bases). V was cut by 0 bases and J by 1 base, with 6 bases left in between. This CDR3 is 14 amino acids long. Germline V lookup: CDR1 MNHEY, CDR2 SVGAGI. The CDR3 DNA follows: TGTGCCAGCAGTTACTCGCGGGTCCAAGAGACCCAGTACTTC. Encoded protein: CASSYSRVQETQYF.

CDR3 amino acids: CASSLSVGGQETQYF. The CDR3 DNA reads as TGCGCCAGCAGCTTGTCTGTTGGCGGCCAAGAGACCCAGTACTTC. The V and J genes are TRBV5-1 and TRBJ2-5; D is uncertain. Germline lookup yields CDR1 SGHRS and CDR2 YFSETQ. The CDR3 runs to 15 residues. V lost 1 base to trimming and J lost 1 base, with 11 bases between them. The full variable domain, its missing parts supplied by reference TRBV5-1 and TRBJ2-5, is KAGVTQTPRYLIKTRGQQVTLSCSPISGHRSVSWYQQTPGQGLQFLFEYFSETQRNKGNFPGRFSGRQFSNSRSEMNVSTLELGDSALYLCASSLSVGGQETQYFGPGTRLLVL.

The chain's CDR3 is CASSLSLGQGGGYTF. The CDR3 region has the DNA TGTGCCAGCAGCTTATCCCTCGGACAGGGAGGTGGCTACACCTTC. The chain uses TRBV7-2 and TRBJ1-2; TRBD1 matches 8 bases. After removal of 2 bases from V and 7 bases from J, the junction contained 9 bases not matched to a gene. Germline V gene data show CDR1 as SGHTA and CDR2 as FQGNSA. This CDR3 has 15 amino acids. Together with reference TRBV7-2 and TRBJ1-2, the CDR3 gives the full variable domain: GAGVSQSPSNKVTEKGKDVELRCDPISGHTALYWYRQSLGQGLEFLIYFQGNSAPDKSGLPSDRFSAERTGGSVSTLTIQRTQQEDSAVYLCASSLSLGQGGGYTFGSGTRLTVV.